One TCR beta chain is described in this entry. Its antigen is as yet unknown. The germline V gene encodes CDR1 SEHNR and CDR2 FQNEAQ (reference sequence). V trimming: 5 bases; J trimming: 3 bases; junction bases outside the gene matches: 10. The CDR3 spans 18 residues. This sample was included in a study of siplizumab effects on memory and regulatory T cells. Findings and caveats of the study: Siplizumab conditions gave an average of around 70% Treg-derived mappable alloreactive CD4+ clones, versus about 30% for controls.

TCR templates numbering some 10^5 were assayed per sample. The table came from immunoSEQ multiplex PCR; TCRdb's copy has only in-frame clones and leaves some out. Among tens of thousands of clones listed, nearly 95% were seen once. The material sequenced was non-Treg CD4+ T cells sorted from blood. The sequence came from a human donor in good health. The gene calls are TRBV7-9 and TRBJ2-6; TRBD1 aligns across 10 bases. CDR3 loop: CASSHGTGDFFGANVLTF. The CDR3 coding sequence is TGTGCCAGCAGCCACGGGACAGGGGATTTTTTTGGGGCCAACGTCCTGACTTTC.